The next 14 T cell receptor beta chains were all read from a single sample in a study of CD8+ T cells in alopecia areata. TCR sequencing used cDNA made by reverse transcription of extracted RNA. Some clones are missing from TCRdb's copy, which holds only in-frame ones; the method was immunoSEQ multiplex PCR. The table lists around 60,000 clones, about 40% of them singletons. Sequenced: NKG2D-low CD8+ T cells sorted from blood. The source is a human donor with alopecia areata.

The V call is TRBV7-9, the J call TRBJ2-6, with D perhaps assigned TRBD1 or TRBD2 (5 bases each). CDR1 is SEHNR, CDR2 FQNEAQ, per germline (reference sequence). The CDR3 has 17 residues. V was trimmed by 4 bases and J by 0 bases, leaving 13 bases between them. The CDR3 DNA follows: TGTGCCAGCAGCTCCGGGACGGGATTCTCTGGGGCCAACGTCCTGACTTTC. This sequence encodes CASSSGTGFSGANVLTF.

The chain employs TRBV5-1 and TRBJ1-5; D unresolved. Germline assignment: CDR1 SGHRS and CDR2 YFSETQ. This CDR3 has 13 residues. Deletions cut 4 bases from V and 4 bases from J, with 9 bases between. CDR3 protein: CASSPDENQPQHF. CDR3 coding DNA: TGCGCCAGCAGCCCGGACGAGAATCAGCCCCAGCATTTT.

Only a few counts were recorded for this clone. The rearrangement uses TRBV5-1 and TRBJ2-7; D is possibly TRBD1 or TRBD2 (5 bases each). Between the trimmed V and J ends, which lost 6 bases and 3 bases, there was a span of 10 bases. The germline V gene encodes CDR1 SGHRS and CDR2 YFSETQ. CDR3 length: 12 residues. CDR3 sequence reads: CASTGPNYEQYF. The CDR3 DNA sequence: TGCGCCAGCACGGGACCCAACTACGAGCAGTACTTC. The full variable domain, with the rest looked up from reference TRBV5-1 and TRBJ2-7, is KAGVTQTPRYLIKTRGQQVTLSCSPISGHRSVSWYQQTPGQGLQFLFEYFSETQRNKGNFPGRFSGRQFSNSRSEMNVSTLELGDSALYLCASTGPNYEQYFGPGTRLTVT.

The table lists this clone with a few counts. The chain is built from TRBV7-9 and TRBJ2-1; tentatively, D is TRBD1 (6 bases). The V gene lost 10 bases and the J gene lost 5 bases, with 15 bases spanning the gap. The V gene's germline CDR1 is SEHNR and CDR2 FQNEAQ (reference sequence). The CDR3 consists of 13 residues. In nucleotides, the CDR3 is TGTGCCACCACCCCCGGACAGAACAATGAGCAGTTCTTC. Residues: CATTPGQNNEQFF.

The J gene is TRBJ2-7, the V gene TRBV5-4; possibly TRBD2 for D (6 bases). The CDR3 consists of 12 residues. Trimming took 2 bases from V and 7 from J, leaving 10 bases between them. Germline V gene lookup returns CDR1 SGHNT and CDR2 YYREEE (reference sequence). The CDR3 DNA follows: TGTGCCAGCAGCTTCCGGGCGGGGGAGCAGTACTTC. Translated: CASSFRAGEQYF.

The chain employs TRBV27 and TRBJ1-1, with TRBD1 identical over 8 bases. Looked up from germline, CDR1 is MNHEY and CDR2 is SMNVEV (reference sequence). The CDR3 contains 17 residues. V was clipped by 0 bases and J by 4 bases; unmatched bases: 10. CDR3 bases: TGTGCCAGCAGTTTATCTCCGGCAGGGGGCATGAGCACTGAAGCTTTCTTT. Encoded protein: CASSLSPAGGMSTEAFF.

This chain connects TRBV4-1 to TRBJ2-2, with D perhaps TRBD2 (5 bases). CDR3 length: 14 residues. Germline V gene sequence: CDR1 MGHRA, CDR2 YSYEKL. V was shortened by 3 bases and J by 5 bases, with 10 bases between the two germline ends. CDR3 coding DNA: TGCGCCAGCAGCCATCTAGAGGGTACCGGGGAGCTGTTTTTT. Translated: CASSHLEGTGELFF.

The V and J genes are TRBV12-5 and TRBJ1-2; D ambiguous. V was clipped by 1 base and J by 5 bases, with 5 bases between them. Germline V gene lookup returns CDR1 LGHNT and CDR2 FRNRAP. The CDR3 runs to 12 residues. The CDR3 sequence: CASGLGLYGYTF. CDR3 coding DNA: TGTGCTAGTGGTTTGGGCTTATATGGCTACACCTTC.

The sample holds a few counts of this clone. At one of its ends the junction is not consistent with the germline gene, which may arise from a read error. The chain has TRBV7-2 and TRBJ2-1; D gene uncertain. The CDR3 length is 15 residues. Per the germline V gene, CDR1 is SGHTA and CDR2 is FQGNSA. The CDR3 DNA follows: TGTGCCAGCAGTTTAGACCCCAGCTCCTACAATGAGCAGTTCTTC. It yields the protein CASSLDPSSYNEQFF. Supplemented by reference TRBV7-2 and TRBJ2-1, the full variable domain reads GAGVSQSPSNKVTEKGKDVELRCDPISGHTALYWYRQSLGQGLEFLIYFQGNSAPDKSGLPSDRFSAERTGGSVSTLTIQRTQQEDSAVYLCASSLDPSSYNEQFFGPGTRLTVL.

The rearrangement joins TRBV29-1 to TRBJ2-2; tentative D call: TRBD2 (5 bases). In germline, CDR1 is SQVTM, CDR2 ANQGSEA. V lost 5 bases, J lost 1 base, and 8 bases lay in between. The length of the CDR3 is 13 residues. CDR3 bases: TGCAGCGTTATCCGGGGGAACACCGGGGAGCTGTTTTTT. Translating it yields CSVIRGNTGELFF.

CDR3 protein: CASSVEDSVKTQYF. The CDR3 coding sequence is TGTGCCAGCAGCGTAGAGGATAGCGTGAAGACCCAGTACTTC. The rearrangement uses TRBV9 and TRBJ2-5; possibly TRBD2 for D (5 bases). V gave up 0 bases and J gave up 6 bases, with 12 bases separating them. CDR1 is SGDLS, CDR2 YYNGEE, per germline. The CDR3 is 14 amino acids.

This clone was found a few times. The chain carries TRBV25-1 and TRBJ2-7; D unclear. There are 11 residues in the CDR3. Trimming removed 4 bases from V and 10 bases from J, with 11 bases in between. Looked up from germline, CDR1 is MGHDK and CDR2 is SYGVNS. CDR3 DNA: TGTGCCAGCAGTGTATACTGGGATCAGTACTTC. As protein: CASSVYWDQYF.

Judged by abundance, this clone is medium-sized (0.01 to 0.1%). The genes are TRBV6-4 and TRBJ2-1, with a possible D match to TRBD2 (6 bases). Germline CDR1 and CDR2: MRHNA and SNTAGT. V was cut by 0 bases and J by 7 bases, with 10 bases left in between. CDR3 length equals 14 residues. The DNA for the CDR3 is TGTGCCAGCAGTGACTCGCTAGCGACGAATGAGCAGTTCTTC. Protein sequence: CASSDSLATNEQFF.

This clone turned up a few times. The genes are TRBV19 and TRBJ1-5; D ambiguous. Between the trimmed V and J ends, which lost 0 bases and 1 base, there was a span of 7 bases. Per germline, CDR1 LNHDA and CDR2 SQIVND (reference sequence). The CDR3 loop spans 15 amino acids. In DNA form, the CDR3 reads TGTGCCAGTAGTATAGATCAGTGGAGCAATCAGCCCCAGCATTTT. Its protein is CASSIDQWSNQPQHF.